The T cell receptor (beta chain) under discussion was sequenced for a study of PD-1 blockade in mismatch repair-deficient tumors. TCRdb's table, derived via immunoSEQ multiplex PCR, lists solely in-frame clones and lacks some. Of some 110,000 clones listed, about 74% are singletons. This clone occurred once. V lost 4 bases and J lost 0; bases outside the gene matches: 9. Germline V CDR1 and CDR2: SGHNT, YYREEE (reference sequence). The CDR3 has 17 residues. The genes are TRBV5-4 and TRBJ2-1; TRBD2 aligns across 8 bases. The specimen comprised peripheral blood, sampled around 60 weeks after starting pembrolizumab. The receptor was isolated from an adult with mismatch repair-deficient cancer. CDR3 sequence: CASSLPTSGSSYNEQFF. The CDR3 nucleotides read TGTGCCAGCAGCCTCCCTACTAGCGGTAGCTCCTACAATGAGCAGTTCTTC.